A single sample is the source of the 21 T cell receptor beta chains below, sequenced in a study of blood T cell repertoires in COVID-19. Profiled with immunoSEQ multiplex PCR; TCRdb holds only in-frame clones, not every one. This table has some 400,000 clones, around 86% appearing once. The sequenced sample was peripheral blood. The receptors were sampled from a human donor in a cohort sampled during active COVID-19.

This sequence joins TRBV3-1 (or the pseudogene TRBV3-2) and TRBJ1-1; D call uncertain. Trimming cost V 3 bases and J 2 bases, with 7 bases left between them. The germline V gene encodes CDR1 LGHDT and CDR2 YNNKEL (reference sequence). The CDR3 totals 13 residues. The CDR3 here is CASSQRANTEAFF. CDR3 DNA: TGTGCCAGCAGCCAGAGGGCTAACACTGAAGCTTTCTTT.

This clone was recorded only once. The chain recombines TRBV28 with TRBJ2-2, with TRBD1 as a possible D gene (6 bases). V lost 3 bases, J lost 3 bases, and 8 bases lay in between. CDR3 size: 14 residues. CDR1 MDHEN and CDR2 SYDVKM come from the germline V gene. The CDR3 DNA is TGTGCCAGCAGTTTTTACAGGGACACCGGGGAGCTGTTTTTT. It translates to CASSFYRDTGELFF.

J is TRBJ1-1 and V is TRBV7-9; 10 bases agree with TRBD1. The germline V gene has CDR1 SEHNR and CDR2 FQNEAQ (reference sequence). CDR3 length equals 16 residues. V gave up 1 base and J gave up 5 bases; unmatched junction bases: 7. CDR3 loop: CASSLDPGQGRTEAFF. CDR3 nucleotides: TGTGCCAGCAGCTTAGACCCGGGACAGGGGAGGACTGAAGCTTTCTTT.

The chain is built from TRBV23-1 and TRBJ2-7; TRBD1 agrees at 9 bases. TRBV23-1 is known as an ORF, though its function is uncertain. The CDR3 has 14 amino acids. The J segment lost 6 bases and the V segment lost 4 bases, leaving 7 bases of the junction unmatched. The CDR3 DNA reads as TGCGCCAGCAGTCGGGGACAGGGTAGAGGCGAGCAGTACTTC. It encodes CASSRGQGRGEQYF.

The chain combines TRBV5-1 with TRBJ1-1; TRBD1 aligns across 7 bases. After removal of 4 bases from V and 3 bases from J, the junction contained 6 bases not matched to a gene. CDR3 length: 14 amino acids. CDR1 and CDR2 (germline): SGHRS, YFSETQ. This CDR3 reads CASSTDRADTEAFF. In nucleotides, the CDR3 is TGCGCCAGCAGCACAGACAGGGCGGACACTGAAGCTTTCTTT.

V usage is TRBV27 and J usage is TRBJ1-1; tentatively, D is TRBD1 (6 bases). Germline CDR1 MNHEY, CDR2 SMNVEV (reference sequence). This CDR3 is 13 amino acids long. V was clipped by 8 bases and J by 7 bases, with 17 bases between them. The CDR3 spells CASLRGRVGEAFF. DNA of the CDR3: TGTGCCAGCCTCAGGGGACGGGTAGGTGAAGCTTTCTTT.

V is TRBV7-6 and J is TRBJ2-7; 9 bases line up with TRBD2. This CDR3 has 15 residues. The junction had 11 bases not matched to a gene; V was cut back by 5 bases and J by 6 bases. Germline loops: CDR1 SGHVS, CDR2 FNYEAQ. Here the CDR3 reads CASSPSSGVYAEQYF. The CDR3 DNA sequence: TGTGCCAGCAGCCCCTCTAGCGGGGTGTACGCCGAGCAGTACTTC.

The chain joins TRBV3-1 (or the pseudogene TRBV3-2) to TRBJ2-1, with 8 bases aligning to TRBD2. With 6 bases clipped from V and 2 bases from J, the junction kept 6 bases outside the gene matches. This CDR3 comprises 15 residues. The V gene's germline CDR1 is LGHDT and CDR2 YNNKEL (reference sequence). The DNA for the CDR3 is TGTGCCAGCAGAGGGCGGGGGGATACCTACAATGAGCAGTTCTTC. Protein product: CASRGRGDTYNEQFF.

About this clone: The sample carries other DNA sequences with the same CDR3. The J gene is TRBJ1-1, the V gene TRBV5-1; no firm D call. V gave up 4 bases and J gave up 5 bases, with 12 bases separating them. This CDR3 contains 13 residues. Germline V gene sequence: CDR1 SGHRS, CDR2 YFSETQ. CDR3 loop: CASSPRGGTEAFF. The CDR3, as DNA: TGCGCCAGCAGCCCCCGCGGAGGAACTGAAGCTTTCTTT.

This clone was recorded only once. CDR3 sequence: CASTPQGNYGYTF. For the CDR3, the DNA is TGTGCCAGCACTCCACAGGGAAACTATGGCTACACCTTC. J is TRBJ1-2 and V is TRBV6-5; the D gene is possibly TRBD1 (6 bases). CDR1 is MNHEY and CDR2 is SVGAGI in the germline V gene. V was clipped by 7 bases and J by 2 bases, with 11 bases between them. This CDR3 spans 13 amino acids.

V usage is TRBV19 and J usage is TRBJ1-1; D perhaps matches TRBD1 (5 bases). V lost 3 bases and J 3 bases, leaving 20 bases between the germline ends. The CDR3 loop spans 17 amino acids. Per the germline V gene, CDR1 is LNHDA and CDR2 is SQIVND (reference sequence). The CDR3 DNA is TGTGCCAGTAGTATTACTCCAGGGTTCACAAGGTACACTGAAGCTTTCTTT. This codes for CASSITPGFTRYTEAFF.

This chain uses TRBV7-9 with TRBJ2-1; D is possibly TRBD1 (5 bases). Germline assignment: CDR1 SEHNR and CDR2 FQNEAQ (reference sequence). The CDR3 extends over 13 amino acids. The V and J ends lost 6 bases and 5 bases respectively, with 11 bases between them. This CDR3 is CASRDRTDNEQFF. CDR3 nucleotides: TGTGCCAGCAGAGACAGAACGGACAATGAGCAGTTCTTC.

The chain has TRBV3-1 (or the pseudogene TRBV3-2) and TRBJ1-1; D gene unclear. The CDR3 length is 12 residues. Germline assignment: CDR1 LGHDT and CDR2 YNNKEL (reference sequence). V was pared by 3 bases and J by 3 bases, with 5 bases between. The CDR3 spells CASSHLYTEAFF. DNA of the CDR3: TGTGCCAGCAGCCATCTCTACACTGAAGCTTTCTTT.

The chain uses TRBV4-1 and TRBJ1-2, with D maybe TRBD1 (5 bases). CDR1 and CDR2 (germline): MGHRA, YSYEKL. This CDR3 spans 13 amino acids. V lost 5 bases, J lost 1 base, and 8 bases lay in between. The CDR3 here is CASSSDSNYGYTF. Here the CDR3 DNA reads TGCGCCAGCAGCTCAGACAGTAACTATGGCTACACCTTC.

The chain has TRBV28 and TRBJ2-3; TRBD1 might be the D (6 bases). The CDR3 spans 14 residues. The germline V and J ends were trimmed by 7 bases and 0 bases, with 11 bases remaining between them. CDR1 and CDR2 (germline): MDHEN, SYDVKM. The CDR3 sequence is CASTRGQSTDTQYF. CDR3 coding DNA: TGTGCCAGCACCCGAGGACAGAGCACAGATACGCAGTATTTT.

The rearrangement uses TRBV5-1 and TRBJ2-1; 8 bases agree with TRBD1. The trim removed 2 bases at V and 3 bases at J, leaving 4 bases unmatched. The germline CDR1 and CDR2 sequences are SGHRS and YFSETQ. The CDR3 totals 15 residues. Here the CDR3 DNA reads TGCGCCAGCAGCTTTAACAGGGGGAACTACAATGAGCAGTTCTTC. Translated: CASSFNRGNYNEQFF.

The chain couples TRBV11-2 to TRBJ2-5; weak D call: TRBD1 (6 bases). Looked up from germline, CDR1 is SGHAT and CDR2 is FQNNGV. The V end lost 4 bases, the J end lost 1 base, and 10 bases lay between the germline ends. The CDR3 loop spans 14 amino acids. The CDR3 DNA follows: TGTGCCAGCAGCTCTGGACAGTTCCAAGAGACCCAGTACTTC. It is translated as CASSSGQFQETQYF.

This chain uses TRBV10-3 with TRBJ2-2, with 10 bases matching TRBD1. J lost 7 bases, V lost 7 bases, and 6 bases had no gene match. The germline V gene encodes CDR1 ENHRY and CDR2 SYGVKD. This CDR3 is built from 14 residues. The CDR3 coding sequence is TGTGCCATCACCGGACAGGGGGGTAACGGGGAGCTGTTTTTT. Translated, it gives CAITGQGGNGELFF.

This clone came up once. The chain has TRBV4-1 and TRBJ2-5, with TRBD2 matching 7 bases. The CDR3 spans 14 residues. The V gene's germline CDR1 is MGHRA and CDR2 YSYEKL. With 2 bases clipped from V and 5 bases from J, the junction kept 5 bases outside the gene matches. The DNA for the CDR3 is TGCGCCAGCAGCCAATCAACTAGCGACGAGACCCAGTACTTC. This encodes CASSQSTSDETQYF.

V gene TRBV30 combines with J gene TRBJ2-7; the match to TRBD2 covers 8 bases. CDR3 length: 13 residues. CDR1 and CDR2 from the germline V gene are GTSNPN and SVGIG (reference sequence). The CDR3: CAAGGGQTYEQYF. The CDR3 DNA follows: TGTGCGGCGGGCGGGGGGCAAACCTACGAGCAGTACTTC.

This clone is a singleton in its sample. The rearrangement uses TRBV30 and TRBJ1-1; a possible D gene is TRBD1 (5 bases). The CDR3 has 13 residues. Trimming shortened V by 5 bases and J by 4 bases, and 14 bases separated the two germline ends. Germline values: CDR1 GTSNPN, CDR2 SVGIG (reference sequence). The CDR3 region has the DNA TGTGCCTGGGGGAGCAGGGCGATCACTGAAGCTTTCTTT. It specifies CAWGSRAITEAFF.